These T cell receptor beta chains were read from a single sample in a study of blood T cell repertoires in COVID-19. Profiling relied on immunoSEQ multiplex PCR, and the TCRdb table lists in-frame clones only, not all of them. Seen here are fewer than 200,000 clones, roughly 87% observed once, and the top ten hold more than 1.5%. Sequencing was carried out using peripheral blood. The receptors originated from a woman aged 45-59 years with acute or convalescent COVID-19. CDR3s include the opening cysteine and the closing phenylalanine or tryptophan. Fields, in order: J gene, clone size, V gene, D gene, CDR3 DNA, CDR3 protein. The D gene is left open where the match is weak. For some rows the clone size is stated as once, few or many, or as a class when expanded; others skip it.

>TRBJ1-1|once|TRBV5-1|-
TGCGCCAGCAGCTTTTACTCCACTTTGAACACTGAAGCTTTCTTT
CASSFYSTLNTEAFF
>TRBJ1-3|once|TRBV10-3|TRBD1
TGTGCCATCAGTGCTATCCCGACAGGGGCTGGAAACACCATATATTTT
CAISAIPTGAGNTIYF
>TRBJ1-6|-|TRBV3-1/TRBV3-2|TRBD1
TGTGCCAGCAGCCAAGATGGGACAGATAATTCACCCCTCCACTTT
CASSQDGTDNSPLHF
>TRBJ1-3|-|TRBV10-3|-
-
CAISDPSILARSGNTIYF
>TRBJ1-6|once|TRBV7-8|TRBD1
TGTGCCAGCAGCTTAGCCGGGACAGGGGCAAATTCACCCCTCCACTTT
CASSLAGTGANSPLHF
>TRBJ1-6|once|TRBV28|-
TGTGCCAGCAGTTTTAGTAACCTTCTCCACTTT
CASSFSNLLHF
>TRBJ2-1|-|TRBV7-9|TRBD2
TGTGCCAGCAGCTTTGGACTAGCGGGGAAGGATGAGCAGTTCTTC
CASSFGLAGKDEQFF
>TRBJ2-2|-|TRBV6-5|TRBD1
TGTGCCAGCAGTAGCAGAACAGGGGCCGGGGAGCTGTTTTTT
CASSSRTGAGELFF
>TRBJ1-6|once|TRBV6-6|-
TGTGCCAGCAGTTACTCAGGGGATAATTCACCCCTCCACTTT
CASSYSGDNSPLHF
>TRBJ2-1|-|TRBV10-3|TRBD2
TGTGCCATCAGTGAAGGGCTAGCGGGGGGCAGCTCCTACAATGAGCAGTTCTTC
CAISEGLAGGSSYNEQFF
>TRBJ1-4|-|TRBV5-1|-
TGCGCCAGCTCCGTGGCGGTGGCTAATGAAAAACTGTTTTTT
CASSVAVANEKLFF
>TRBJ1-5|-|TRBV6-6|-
TGTGCCAGCAGTTACTACTATAGCAATCAGCCCCAGCATTTT
CASSYYYSNQPQHF
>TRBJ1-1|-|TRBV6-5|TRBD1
TGTGCCAGCACCACGGGACAGGGGGTCACTGAAGCTTTCTTT
CASTTGQGVTEAFF
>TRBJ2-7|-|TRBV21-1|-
TGTGCCAGCAGCATCAGAAATAACCAGTCCCGGGACAGGGGCCCAGGAGGTTACGAGCAGTACTTC
CASSIRNNQSRDRGPGGYEQYF
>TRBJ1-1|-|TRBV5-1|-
TGCGCCAGCAGCTTACAAGGGGTGCGGAACACTGAAGCTTTCTTT
CASSLQGVRNTEAFF
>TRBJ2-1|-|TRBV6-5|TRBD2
TGTGCCAGCAGTTATGATCGGGACTACTACAATGAGCAGTTCTTC
CASSYDRDYYNEQFF
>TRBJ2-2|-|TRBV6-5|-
TGTGCCAGCACCCGACAGCCGAACACCGGGGAGCTGTTTTTT
CASTRQPNTGELFF
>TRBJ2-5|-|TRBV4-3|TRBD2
TGCGCCAGCAGCCAAGATATGGGACTAGCGGGAGGGCAAGAGACCCAGTACTTC
CASSQDMGLAGGQETQYF
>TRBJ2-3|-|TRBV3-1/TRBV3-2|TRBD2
TGTGCCAGCAGCCGAATAGCGGGACGTAGCACAGATACGCAGTATTTT
CASSRIAGRSTDTQYF
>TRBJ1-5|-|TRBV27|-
TGTGCCAGCAGTTTACGGAGGGCGAGCAATCAGCCCCAGCATTTT
CASSLRRASNQPQHF
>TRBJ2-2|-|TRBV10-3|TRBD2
TGTGCCATCAAACTAGCGGATGGTGGCACCGGGGAGCTGTTTTTT
CAIKLADGGTGELFF
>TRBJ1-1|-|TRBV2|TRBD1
TGTGCCAGCAGTGGACAGGGGGCCCGGACTGAAGCTTTCTTT
CASSGQGARTEAFF